This TCR beta chain was identified in a study of regulatory T cells in long-lasting Graves disease. Study-wide results and caveats: Persistent disease favored TRBV28, TRBJ1-2 and TRBJ2-5.

Arm-PCR of CDR3 regions and iRepertoire HTBI primers were the basis on which TCR beta libraries were built. Each CDR3 protein is one row after TCRdb ran MiXCR on the multiplex PCR reads. This sample has 400,000 to 450,000 distinct CDR3 sequences, with about 20% found just once. A word on this clonotype: What it binds is unknown.

From germline, CDR1 is SEHNR and CDR2 FQNEAQ (reference sequence). V lost 9 bases, J lost 7 bases, and 11 bases stayed unmatched. CDR3 length equals 14 residues. Described time point: persistent/refractory GD, antithyroid drugs over 5 years with positive TRAb. PBMCs provided the RNA from which the TCR library was made. The sequence came from a female donor with Graves disease. The chain recombines TRBV7-9 with TRBJ2-2, with TRBD2 matching over 7 bases. Sample: peripheral blood mononuclear cells (PBMCs), taken when the disease was refractory, from a patient treated with antithyroid drugs. The CDR3 loop reads CASYGLEWIGELFF. The CDR3 DNA reads as TGTGCCAGTTACGGACTAGAGTGGATCGGGGAGCTGTTTTTT.